The T cell receptor (beta chain) described here comes from a study of early T cells in non-severe SARS-CoV-2 infection. MiXCR, applied by TCRdb to the 5' RACE reads, yields one record per CDR3 protein. Of approximately 30,000 distinct CDR3 sequences in the sample, about 4.3% were seen once. This clonotype came up many times. CDR1 and CDR2 (germline): SGDLS, YYNGEE. The CDR3 contains 15 residues. V lost 1 base, J lost 8 bases, and 9 bases stayed unmatched. This TCR was sampled from an adult who was a healthcare worker with PCR-confirmed SARS-CoV-2 infection or an uninfected control (not recorded which). V and J are TRBV9 and TRBJ1-1, with 9 bases that match TRBD1. Material for sequencing was whole blood. The CDR3 region is CASSVIQGAGQEAFF. DNA of the CDR3: TGTGCCAGCAGCGTAATACAGGGGGCCGGCCAAGAAGCTTTCTTT.